This T cell receptor beta chain was identified in a study of CD8+ T cells in alopecia areata. cDNA reverse transcribed from extracted RNA served as the sequencing template. The repertoire was sequenced with immunoSEQ multiplex PCR; TCRdb's copy has only in-frame clones and lacks some. The sample consists of about 190,000 clones, roughly three fifths of them appearing once. As for treatment: oral pan-JAK inhibitor, 5-10 mg twice daily. V was trimmed by 5 bases and J by 4 bases, leaving 6 bases between them. This CDR3 is built from 12 residues. Germline loops: CDR1 PRHDT, CDR2 FYEKMQ (reference sequence).

J is TRBJ2-1 and V is TRBV13, with D unclear. The receptor's source is a human donor with alopecia areata. Sequences were derived from CD8+ T cells sorted from blood, sampled at week 24, from a patient treated with tofacitinib. As DNA, the CDR3 is TGTGCCAGCAGCCACTCGTACAATGAGCAGTTCTTC. Its translation: CASSHSYNEQFF.